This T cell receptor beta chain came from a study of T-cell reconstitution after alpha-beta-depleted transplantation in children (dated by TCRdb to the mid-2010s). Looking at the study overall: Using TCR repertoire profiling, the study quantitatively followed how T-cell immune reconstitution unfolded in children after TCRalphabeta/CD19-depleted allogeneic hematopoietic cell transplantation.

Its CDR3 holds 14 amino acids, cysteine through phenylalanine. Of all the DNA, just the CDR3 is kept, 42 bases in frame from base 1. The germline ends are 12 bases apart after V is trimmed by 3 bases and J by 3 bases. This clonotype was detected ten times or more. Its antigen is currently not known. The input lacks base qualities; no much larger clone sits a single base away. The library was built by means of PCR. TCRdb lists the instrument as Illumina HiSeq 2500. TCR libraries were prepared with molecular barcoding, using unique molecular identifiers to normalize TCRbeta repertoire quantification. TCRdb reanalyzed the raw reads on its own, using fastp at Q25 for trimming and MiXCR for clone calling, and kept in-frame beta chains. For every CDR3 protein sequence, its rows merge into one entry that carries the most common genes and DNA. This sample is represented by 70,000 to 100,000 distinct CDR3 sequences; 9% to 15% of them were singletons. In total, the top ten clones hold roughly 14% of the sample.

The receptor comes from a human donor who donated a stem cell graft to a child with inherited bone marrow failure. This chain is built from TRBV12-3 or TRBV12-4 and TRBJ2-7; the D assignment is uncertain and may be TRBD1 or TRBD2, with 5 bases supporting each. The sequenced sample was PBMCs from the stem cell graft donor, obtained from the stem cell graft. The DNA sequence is TGTGCCAGCAGTTTTGGGACGGCGTACTACGAGCAGTACTTC. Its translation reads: CASSFGTAYYEQYF.